This T cell receptor (beta chain) emerged from a study of T cells after yellow fever vaccination. From the 5' RACE reads, TCRdb called clonotypes with MiXCR, one entry per CDR3 protein. In the table there are about 400,000 distinct CDR3 sequences, 6% to 8% of which are singletons. Germline values: CDR1 LGHDT, CDR2 YNNKEL (reference sequence). Germline trimming cut 4 bases from V and 3 bases from J; bases unmatched to any gene: 5. This CDR3 contains 14 residues. This clonotype was seen only a few times. This clonotype was sampled from a man aged 25-45 years who received the YFV17D yellow fever vaccine. V usage is TRBV3-1 and J usage is TRBJ2-5; 7 nucleotides align to TRBD1. Sequences were derived from PBMCs, sampled 5 days after the yellow fever booster vaccination. CDR3 region: CASSRETGKETQYF. CDR3 nucleotide sequence: TGTGCCAGCAGCCGCGAGACAGGGAAAGAGACCCAGTACTTC.